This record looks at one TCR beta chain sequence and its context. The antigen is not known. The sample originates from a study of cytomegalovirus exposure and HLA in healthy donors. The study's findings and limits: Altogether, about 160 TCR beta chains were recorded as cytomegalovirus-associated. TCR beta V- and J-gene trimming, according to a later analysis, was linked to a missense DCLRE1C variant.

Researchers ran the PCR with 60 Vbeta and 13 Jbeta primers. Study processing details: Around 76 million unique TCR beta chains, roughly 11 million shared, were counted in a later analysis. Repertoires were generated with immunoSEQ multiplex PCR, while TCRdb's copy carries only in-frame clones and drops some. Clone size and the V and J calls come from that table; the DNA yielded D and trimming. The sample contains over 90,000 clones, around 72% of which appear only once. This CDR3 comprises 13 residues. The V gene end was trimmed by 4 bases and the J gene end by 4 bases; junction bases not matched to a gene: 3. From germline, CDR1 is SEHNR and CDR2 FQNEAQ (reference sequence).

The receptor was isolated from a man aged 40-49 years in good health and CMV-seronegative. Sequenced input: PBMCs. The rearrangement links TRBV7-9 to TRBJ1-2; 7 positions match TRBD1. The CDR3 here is CASSSDRIYGYTF. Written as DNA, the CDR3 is TGTGCCAGCAGCTCGGACAGGATCTATGGCTACACCTTC.